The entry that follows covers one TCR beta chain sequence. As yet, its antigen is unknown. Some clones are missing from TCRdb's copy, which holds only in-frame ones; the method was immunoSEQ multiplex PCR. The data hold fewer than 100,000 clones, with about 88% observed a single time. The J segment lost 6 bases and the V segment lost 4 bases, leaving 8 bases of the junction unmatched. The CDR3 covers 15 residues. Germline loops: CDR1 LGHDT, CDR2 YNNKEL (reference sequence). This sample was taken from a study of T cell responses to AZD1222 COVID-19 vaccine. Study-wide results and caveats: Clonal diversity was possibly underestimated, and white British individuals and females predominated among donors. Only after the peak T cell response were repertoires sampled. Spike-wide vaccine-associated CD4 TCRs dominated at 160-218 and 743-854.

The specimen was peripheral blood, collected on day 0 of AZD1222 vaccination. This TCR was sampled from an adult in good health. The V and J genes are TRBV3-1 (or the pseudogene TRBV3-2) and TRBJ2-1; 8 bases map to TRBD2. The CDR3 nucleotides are TGTGCCAGCAGCCCCCGGGAGGGGATAAGCAATGAGCAGTTCTTC. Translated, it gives CASSPREGISNEQFF.